Each of the 9 T cell receptor beta chains below was sequenced from the same sample in a study of blood T cell repertoires in COVID-19. Produced via immunoSEQ multiplex PCR; TCRdb's table is partial and in-frame only. The sample has some 200,000 clones; about nine tenths are singletons. The sample comprised peripheral blood. All receptors derive from a man older than 75 with acute or convalescent COVID-19.

J is TRBJ2-1 and V is TRBV6-5; a weak D match, TRBD2 (6 bases). The CDR3 loop spans 14 amino acids. The V end lost 2 bases, the J end lost 3 bases, and 8 bases lay between the germline ends. Germline values: CDR1 MNHEY, CDR2 SVGAGI. The CDR3 reads CASSYRRGYNEQFF. The CDR3 coding sequence is TGTGCCAGCAGTTACCGGCGGGGCTACAATGAGCAGTTCTTC.

The chain joins TRBV5-1 to TRBJ2-5; D is unclear. The germline CDR1 and CDR2 sequences are SGHRS and YFSETQ. CDR3 length: 13 amino acids. V was shortened by 0 bases and J by 1 base, with 4 bases between the two germline ends. The CDR3: CASSLALQETQYF. DNA for the CDR3: TGCGCCAGCAGCTTGGCCCTCCAAGAGACCCAGTACTTC.

This chain connects TRBV7-8 to TRBJ1-5; a weak D match, TRBD1 (5 bases). Trimming took 0 bases from V and 7 from J, leaving 13 bases between them. Germline values: CDR1 SGHVS, CDR2 FQNEAQ. This CDR3 contains 15 residues. The CDR3 here is CASSLALGQGQPQHF. As DNA, the CDR3 is TGTGCCAGCAGCTTAGCCTTGGGCCAGGGACAGCCCCAGCATTTT.

V gene TRBV10-3 combines with J gene TRBJ2-2, with D tentatively TRBD2 (6 bases). The CDR3 has 14 amino acids. Per the germline V gene, CDR1 is ENHRY and CDR2 is SYGVKD. Trimming pared 6 bases from V and 0 bases from J, leaving 8 bases between. The CDR3 nucleotides are TGTGCCATCAGCGGGAGCCCGAACACCGGGGAGCTGTTTTTT. Protein sequence: CAISGSPNTGELFF.

Comments on this clone: In the same sample, other DNA sequences code for this CDR3. V is TRBV10-1 and J is TRBJ2-5; D perhaps matches TRBD2 (6 bases). Germline V CDR1 and CDR2: WNHNN, SYGVQD (reference sequence). The CDR3 has 14 amino acids. The V end lost 2 bases, the J end lost 3 bases, and 10 bases lay between the germline ends. The CDR3 region is CASSEGGREETQYF. The CDR3 bases are TGCGCCAGCAGTGAGGGAGGGCGGGAAGAGACCCAGTACTTC.

The genes are TRBV11-1 and TRBJ1-2; the match to TRBD1 covers 9 bases. With 0 bases clipped from V and 8 bases from J, the junction kept 7 bases outside the gene matches. Germline lookup yields CDR1 SGHAT and CDR2 FQDESV (reference sequence). This CDR3 has 15 residues. The CDR3 coding sequence is TGTGCCAGCAGCTTAGCAAGATCCGGGACAGGGGGCTACACCTTC. The encoded protein is CASSLARSGTGGYTF.

V gene TRBV5-4 combines with J gene TRBJ1-2; the match to TRBD1 covers 10 bases. CDR3 length: 13 amino acids. The V gene end was trimmed by 4 bases and the J gene end by 6 bases; junction bases not matched to a gene: 3. Germline V gene data show CDR1 as SGHNT and CDR2 as YYREEE (reference sequence). As DNA, the CDR3 is TGTGCCAGCAGCCCCGGGACAGGGGATGGCTACACCTTC. Residues: CASSPGTGDGYTF.

This clone occurred a few times. The J gene is TRBJ2-3, the V gene TRBV5-1; maybe TRBD2 (6 bases). Trimming removed 2 bases at V and 2 bases at J, with 12 bases between. CDR3 length equals 15 residues. The germline CDR1 and CDR2 sequences are SGHRS and YFSETQ. CDR3 sequence (DNA): TGCGCCAGCAGCTTCATGTCGGACTACACAGATACGCAGTATTTT. It translates to CASSFMSDYTDTQYF.

The rearrangement joins TRBV28 to TRBJ2-1, with D maybe TRBD2 (6 bases). CDR1 is MDHEN, CDR2 SYDVKM, per germline. This CDR3 has 15 amino acids. Trimming stripped 4 bases from V and 3 bases from J, with 13 bases between. This chain's CDR3 is CASSSGVGFYNEQFF. The CDR3 nucleotides read TGTGCCAGCAGTTCGGGAGTGGGGTTCTACAATGAGCAGTTCTTC.